This T cell receptor beta chain was captured by sequencing in a study of beta chain features in type 1 diabetes. Study-level background: Patients looked much like healthy donors when it came to age, gender and cell yields. Points from the study as a whole: Whether TCRB rearrangement is influenced by HLA type was left unresolved in this analysis.

The whole isolated RNA underwent reverse transcription, so sequencing captured expressed TCRB transcripts. Using immunoSEQ multiplex PCR, the repertoire was profiled, and TCRdb retains in-frame clones only, with some absent. The sample holds around 300,000 clones; 11% to 15% are singletons and the top ten take 6.7%. V dropped 0 bases and J dropped 7; count of bases not matched to a gene: 9. Germline CDR1 is LGHNA and CDR2 is YSLEER. This CDR3 spans 17 amino acids. Concerning this clone itself: Its antigen is undetermined.

The chain has TRBV4-3 and TRBJ2-1, with 10 nucleotides matching TRBD2. Sequenced input: central memory CD4+ T cells from blood. The sequence derives from a man between 25 and 39 years old in good health. CDR3 amino acids: CASSQDFSGGIRNEQFF. The CDR3 nucleotides read TGCGCCAGCAGCCAAGACTTTAGCGGGGGGATACGTAATGAGCAGTTCTTC.